This T cell receptor beta chain is drawn from a study of CD8 T cells in Susac syndrome. Random hexamers primed reverse transcription of about 0.45 to 1 ug RNA. The TCR beta CDR3 was amplified by immunoSEQ multiplex PCR across 54 Vbeta, 13 Jbeta. TCRdb independently ran MiXCR on the immunoSEQ multiplex PCR reads; one entry per CDR3 protein. The profile covers 210,000 or so distinct CDR3 sequences, with approximately 90% appearing a single time and about 0.12% taken by the ten largest. Germline values: CDR1 LGHDT, CDR2 YNNKEL (reference sequence). The CDR3 is 13 residues long. V shed 4 bases and J shed 3 bases, with 9 bases lying between them.

The specimen sequenced was CD8+ T cells from PBMCs. V usage is TRBV3-1 and J usage is TRBJ2-5; no clear D. This receptor was obtained from a human donor with multiple sclerosis. The CDR3 loop reads CASSPYTEETQYF. For the CDR3, the DNA is TGTGCCAGCAGCCCCTACACCGAAGAGACCCAGTACTTC.